These T cell receptor beta chains were read from a single sample in a study of blood T cell repertoires in COVID-19. Profiled with immunoSEQ multiplex PCR; TCRdb holds only in-frame clones, not every one. The sample includes roughly 250,000 clones, around nine tenths of them seen just once. The sequencing input was peripheral blood. These receptors were collected from a man in his forties who had recovered from COVID-19. CDR3s include the opening cysteine and the closing phenylalanine or tryptophan. The D gene is left open where the match is weak. Not every row has a clone size; where given, it reads once, few, many or a size class.

D | size | J | V | DNA | CDR3
TRBD2 | - | TRBJ2-5 | TRBV7-9 | TGTGCCAGCAGCGAAAAGCTAGCGGGGGGGAGAGAGACCCAGTACTTC | CASSEKLAGGRETQYF
- | - | TRBJ2-5 | TRBV7-9 | TGTGCCAGCGGGGGCCCGAAGACGGCCATCCAAGAGACCCAGTACTTC | CASGGPKTAIQETQYF
TRBD1 | once | TRBJ2-7 | TRBV6-2/TRBV6-3 | TGTGCCAGCAGTTACTCGGGACAGGGGGTGACCTACGAGCAGTACTTC | CASSYSGQGVTYEQYF
TRBD2 | - | TRBJ2-1 | TRBV24-1 | TGTGCCACCAGTGATTCAGCGGGACTCCCTTACAATGAGCAGTTCTTC | CATSDSAGLPYNEQFF
- | - | TRBJ1-5 | TRBV2 | TGTGCCAGCAGGGGGACATGGGTTGGAAATCAGCCCCAGCATTTT | CASRGTWVGNQPQHF
- | - | TRBJ2-1 | TRBV9 | TGTGCCAGCAGCGTAGCTACTTCTAGCGCCTACAATGAGCAGTTCTTC | CASSVATSSAYNEQFF
- | - | TRBJ2-1 | TRBV15 | TGTGCCACCAGCAGAGATGCTAGCTTCGATGAGCAGTTCTTC | CATSRDASFDEQFF
- | - | TRBJ1-3 | TRBV28 | TGTGCCAGCAAAAAAGGGGGCTCTGGAAACACCATATATTTT | CASKKGGSGNTIYF
TRBD2 | - | TRBJ2-1 | TRBV29-1 | TGCAGCGCTGGACTAGCGGGAAGGTTAAATGAGCAGTTCTTC | CSAGLAGRLNEQFF
TRBD2 | - | TRBJ2-7 | TRBV11-2 | TGTGCCAGCAGCTTAGTTGGGACTAAGGGCGAGCAGTACTTC | CASSLVGTKGEQYF
- | - | TRBJ2-2 | TRBV11-2 | TGTGCCAGCAGCTTCCAGGGTCGATGGGAGCTGTTTTTT | CASSFQGRWELFF
TRBD1 | - | TRBJ1-5 | TRBV28 | TGTGCCAGCAGTATCTCAGGGGGGATTTTATTTAGCAATCAGCCCCAGCATTTT | CASSISGGILFSNQPQHF
- | - | TRBJ2-7 | TRBV2 | TGTGCCAGCACGAAAGAGCGGACCTACGAGCAGTACTTC | CASTKERTYEQYF
- | - | TRBJ2-5 | TRBV27 | TGTGCCAGCAGTTTATTGGGCCCCTCTGAGACCCAGTACTTC | CASSLLGPSETQYF
TRBD1 | - | TRBJ2-7 | TRBV18 | TGTGTCAGCTCACCTGGTGGGACAGTGCACTTCGAGCAGTACTTC | CVSSPGGTVHFEQYF
- | once | TRBJ1-1 | TRBV19 | TGTGCCAGTAGTTACAGGGTTGGCACTGAAGCTTTCTTT | CASSYRVGTEAFF
- | - | TRBJ2-5 | TRBV20-1 | TGCAGTTGCGACTACCAAGAGACCCAGTACTTC | CSCDYQETQYF
- | - | TRBJ2-3 | TRBV18 | TGTGCCAGCTCACCACTCCCGACTACGGCCAGCACAGATACGCAGTATTTT | CASSPLPTTASTDTQYF
- | - | TRBJ2-6 | TRBV7-2 | TGTGCCAGCAGCTTAGTTATTGGGAGCTCTGGGGCCAACGTCCTGACTTTC | CASSLVIGSSGANVLTF
- | few | TRBJ1-2 | TRBV5-1 | TGCGCCAGCAGCTTGGATGGCAGGCCAAACTATGGCTACACCTTC | CASSLDGRPNYGYTF
TRBD1 | - | TRBJ1-6 | TRBV7-2 | TGTGCCAGCAGCCCGACGCGACAGGGTTCACCCCTCCACTTT | CASSPTRQGSPLHF
- | once | TRBJ2-1 | TRBV6-2/TRBV6-3 | TGTGCCAGCAGTTTGGGACTCTTCAGGGGGAACAATGAGCAGTTCTTC | CASSLGLFRGNNEQFF
- | - | TRBJ2-7 | TRBV5-4 | TGTGCCAGCAGCTTGGGGGGCAGCCTGAGCTCCTACGAGCAGTACTTC | CASSLGGSLSSYEQYF
- | few | TRBJ2-1 | TRBV1 | TGCACCAGCAGCCAGGGACTAGGTTGTTACAATGAGCAGTTCTTC | CTSSQGLGCYNEQFF
- | - | TRBJ1-2 | TRBV9 | TGTGCCAGCAGCGTAGCCGGGGGTTTAGGTGGCTACACCTTC | CASSVAGGLGGYTF
TRBD2 | - | TRBJ2-7 | TRBV6-5 | TGTGCCAGCAGTTATAGCGGGAGGAACGACGAGCAGTACTTC | CASSYSGRNDEQYF
TRBD1 | once | TRBJ2-7 | TRBV5-1 | TGCGCCAGCAGCTTGGGAGACAGGGGGCCTTACGAGCAGTACTTC | CASSLGDRGPYEQYF
- | - | TRBJ1-2 | TRBV19 | TGTGCCAGTAGTATTAGCGTACGGGGGGTCGGCTATGGCTACACCTTC | CASSISVRGVGYGYTF
- | - | TRBJ2-1 | TRBV3-1/TRBV3-2 | TGTGCCAGCAGCCAAGCTAGAACAGGGCAGGATGAGCAGTTCTTC | CASSQARTGQDEQFF
- | - | TRBJ2-7 | TRBV7-9 | TGTGCCAGCAGCTCAGGACACGTTTCCCGCGAGCAGTACTTC | CASSSGHVSREQYF
TRBD1 | once | TRBJ2-4 | TRBV5-1 | TGCGCCAGCAGCCGGACAGGGGGCCAAAACATTCAGTACTTC | CASSRTGGQNIQYF
TRBD1 | - | TRBJ2-3 | TRBV7-9 | TGTGCCAGCAGCCGGGACAGGGACCTAGTAGGCACAGATACGCAGTATTTT | CASSRDRDLVGTDTQYF
- | - | TRBJ2-1 | TRBV7-9 | TGTGCCAGCAGCTTCACGGGAGTCGGGTACAATGAGCAGTTCTTC | CASSFTGVGYNEQFF
- | - | TRBJ1-4 | TRBV11-2 | TGTGCCAGCAGCCTTTCAGGCGGCGGGGGCGAAAAACTGTTTTTT | CASSLSGGGGEKLFF
- | - | TRBJ2-2 | TRBV5-6 | TGTGCCAGCAGCTGGACACGGACCGGGGAGCTGTTTTTT | CASSWTRTGELFF
TRBD2 | - | TRBJ2-3 | TRBV10-2 | TGCGCCAGCAGTGAGAGCGGGGGCCTTAGCACAGATACGCAGTATTTT | CASSESGGLSTDTQYF
TRBD2 | once | TRBJ2-7 | TRBV7-2 | TGTGCCAGCAGCCCCCGGACTAGCGGGAGGACTAGCTCCTACGAGCAGTACTTC | CASSPRTSGRTSSYEQYF
- | - | TRBJ1-2 | TRBV25-1 | TGTGCCAGCAAAGCGGTAGACTACACCTTC | CASKAVDYTF
- | - | TRBJ1-3 | TRBV4-1 | TGCGCCAGCAGCCAAGCGGCGGACTCTGGAAACACCATATATTTT | CASSQAADSGNTIYF
- | - | TRBJ1-3 | TRBV19 | TGTGCCAGTAGTGAGCGTTCCCCAGGGGACGGAAACACCATATATTTT | CASSERSPGDGNTIYF
- | - | TRBJ1-4 | TRBV6-5 | TGTGCCAGCGGCGGGGCGCGATTTGAAAAACTGTTTTTT | CASGGARFEKLFF
TRBD1 | few | TRBJ1-6 | TRBV5-4 | TGTGCCAGCAGGGCTGACAGGGGAACACCCCTCCACTTT | CASRADRGTPLHF